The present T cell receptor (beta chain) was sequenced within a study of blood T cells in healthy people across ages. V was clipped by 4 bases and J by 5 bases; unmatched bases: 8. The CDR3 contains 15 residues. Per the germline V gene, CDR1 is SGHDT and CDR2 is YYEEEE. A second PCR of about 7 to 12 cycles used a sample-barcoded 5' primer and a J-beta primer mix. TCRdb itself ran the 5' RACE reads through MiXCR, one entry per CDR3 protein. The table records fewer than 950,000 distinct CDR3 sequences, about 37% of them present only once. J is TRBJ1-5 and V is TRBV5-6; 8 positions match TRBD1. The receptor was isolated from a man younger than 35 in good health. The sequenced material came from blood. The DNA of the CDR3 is TGTGCCAGCAGCGAGACGACAGGGGTTGATCAGCCCCAGCATTTT. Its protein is CASSETTGVDQPQHF. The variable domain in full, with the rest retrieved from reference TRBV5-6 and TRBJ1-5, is DAGVTQSPTHLIKTRGQQVTLRCSPKSGHDTVSWYQQALGQGPQFIFQYYEEEERQRGNFPDRFSGHQFPNYSSELNVNALLLGDSALYLCASSETTGVDQPQHFGDGTRLSIL.